The 17 T cell receptor beta chains given below trace back to one sample, sequenced in a study of lymphopenia after photon versus proton radiotherapy. Sequencing used immunoSEQ multiplex PCR; TCRdb keeps in-frame clones, though not all of them. The sample yields approximately 58,000 clones, around 88% seen once. Source: peripheral blood, taken from a patient treated with photon-based radiotherapy. These receptors were taken from a man aged 50 to 59 with gastric cancer.

The chain links TRBV5-1 to TRBJ2-7; possibly TRBD2 for D (6 bases). Trimming stripped 0 bases from V and 2 bases from J, with 9 bases between. Germline CDR1 is SGHRS and CDR2 is YFSETQ. This CDR3 region has 14 residues. CDR3 DNA: TGCGCCAGCAGCTTGGAGGAGGGGCCCTACGAGCAGTACTTC. Its translation: CASSLEEGPYEQYF.

This clone was detected a few times. The chain is built from TRBV2 and TRBJ2-1; TRBD2 aligns across 12 bases. After removal of 6 bases from V and 2 bases from J, the junction contained 14 bases not matched to a gene. The CDR3 sequence is 19 residues long. Germline CDR1 reads SNHLY; CDR2 reads FYNNEI. CDR3 in amino acids: CASSLGLAGRETAYNEQFF. CDR3 in DNA: TGTGCCAGCAGCCTCGGACTAGCGGGGCGGGAGACCGCCTACAATGAGCAGTTCTTC.

The V call is TRBV29-1, the J call TRBJ1-2; 9 bases fit TRBD1. Trimming took 5 bases from V and 8 from J; bases not matched to a gene: 9. The CDR3 runs to 13 residues. CDR1 SQVTM and CDR2 ANQGSEA come from the germline V gene. The CDR3 DNA reads TGCAGCGTTCCCCGGGACAGGGAGTCAGGCTACACCTTC. Its protein is CSVPRDRESGYTF.

This chain uses TRBV19 with TRBJ1-2; TRBD1 matches at 8 bases. Trimming at V came to 3 bases and at J to 3 bases, leaving 6 bases not matched to a gene. The CDR3 has 15 amino acids. Germline lookup yields CDR1 LNHDA and CDR2 SQIVND (reference sequence). CDR3 sequence reads: CASSMVPDRDYGYTF. CDR3 bases: TGTGCCAGTAGTATGGTCCCGGACAGGGACTATGGCTACACCTTC.

The table lists this clone with a few counts. This chain links TRBV27 with TRBJ2-1; no definite D call. CDR3 length: 13 amino acids. The ends were cut back, 3 bases at V and 8 bases at J, with 11 bases in the middle. Germline CDR1 reads MNHEY; CDR2 reads SMNVEV (reference sequence). CDR3 sequence reads: CASSFAAGHEQFF. As DNA, the CDR3 is TGTGCCAGCAGTTTCGCGGCAGGACATGAGCAGTTCTTC.

The V gene is TRBV27, the J gene TRBJ1-3; tentative D call: TRBD1 (6 bases). The V and J ends lost 2 bases and 2 bases respectively, with 19 bases between them. CDR1 and CDR2 (germline): MNHEY, SMNVEV (reference sequence). The CDR3 has 18 residues. This CDR3 is CASSLRGVPQGTGNTIYF. In DNA form, the CDR3 reads TGTGCCAGCAGTTTAAGGGGGGTACCTCAGGGAACTGGAAACACCATATATTTT.

The J gene is TRBJ1-2, the V gene TRBV5-4, with 8 bases aligning to TRBD1. CDR3 length: 14 amino acids. V was clipped by 2 bases and J by 2 bases; unmatched bases: 2. Germline lookup yields CDR1 SGHNT and CDR2 YYREEE (reference sequence). The CDR3 reads CASSFQGANYGYTF. The CDR3 DNA reads TGTGCCAGCAGCTTTCAGGGGGCCAACTATGGCTACACCTTC.

With regard to this clone: At the DNA level, this CDR3 is encoded by other sequences in the same sample as well. This chain connects TRBV7-9 to TRBJ2-3; D uncertain. V was trimmed by 1 base and J by 1 base, leaving 9 bases between them. The CDR3 sequence is 15 residues long. The V gene's germline CDR1 is SEHNR and CDR2 FQNEAQ (reference sequence). CDR3 nucleotide sequence: TGTGCCAGCAGCTTAGTAGGTCAACGCACAGATACGCAGTATTTT. Translated, it gives CASSLVGQRTDTQYF.

The chain carries TRBV4-1 and TRBJ2-3; 14 bases agree with TRBD2. Trimming took 0 bases from V and 6 from J; bases not matched to a gene: 11. The CDR3 extends over 19 amino acids. Germline lookup yields CDR1 MGHRA and CDR2 YSYEKL. CDR3 residues: CASSQEPLLGLAGADTQYF. CDR3 DNA sequence: TGCGCCAGCAGCCAAGAACCGTTATTGGGACTAGCGGGAGCTGATACGCAGTATTTT.

V and J are TRBV11-2 and TRBJ2-6; D is ambiguous. Deletions cut 1 base from V and 0 bases from J, with 10 bases between. The CDR3 extends over 17 amino acids. From germline, CDR1 is SGHAT and CDR2 FQNNGV. CDR3: CASSLVGGSSGANVLTF. The CDR3 coding sequence is TGTGCCAGCAGCTTAGTCGGTGGTAGCTCTGGGGCCAACGTCCTGACTTTC.

The gene calls are TRBV15 and TRBJ2-3, with a possible D match to TRBD2 (5 bases). This CDR3 contains 16 residues. From germline, CDR1 is LNHNV and CDR2 YYDKDF (reference sequence). V lost 0 bases and J lost 3, with 13 bases in between. The CDR3 here is CATSRDNWLATDTQYF. The CDR3, as DNA: TGTGCCACCAGCAGAGATAATTGGCTAGCAACAGATACGCAGTATTTT.

The V call is TRBV2, the J call TRBJ1-2, with 9 bases that match TRBD1. This CDR3 region has 12 residues. J was trimmed by 6 bases and V by 8 bases; bases with no gene match: 4. CDR1 is SNHLY, CDR2 FYNNEI, per germline. The DNA for the CDR3 is TGTGCCAGCGAATGGACAGGGGATGGCTACACCTTC. Protein sequence: CASEWTGDGYTF. Full variable domain (rest looked up from reference TRBV2 and TRBJ1-2): EPEVTQTPSHQVTQMGQEVILRCVPISNHLYFYWYRQILGQKVEFLVSFYNNEISEKSEIFDDQFSVERPDGSNFTLKIRSTKLEDSAMYFCASEWTGDGYTFGSGTRLTVV.

The chain is built from TRBV4-2 and TRBJ2-5; D unresolved. The germline V gene has CDR1 LGHNA and CDR2 YNFKEQ. Trimming shortened V by 1 base and J by 1 base, and 10 bases separated the two germline ends. There are 15 residues in the CDR3. The CDR3 coding sequence is TGTGCCAGCAGCCAAGTCGCCCCTCTCCAAGAGACCCAGTACTTC. Its protein product is CASSQVAPLQETQYF.

This chain links TRBV28 with TRBJ1-2; 9 positions match TRBD1. This CDR3 region has 12 residues. Germline V gives CDR1 MDHEN, CDR2 SYDVKM. The V gene end was trimmed by 9 bases and the J gene end by 6 bases; junction bases not matched to a gene: 5. The CDR3 reads CARWDRVNGYTF. The CDR3 nucleotides are TGTGCCAGGTGGGACAGGGTGAATGGCTACACCTTC.

CDR3 in DNA: TGTGCCAGCAGCCAAGCCACAGTAAGCTCCTACGAGCAGTACTTC. Its translation: CASSQATVSSYEQYF. The chain couples TRBV4-2 to TRBJ2-7; D remains ambiguous. The CDR3 is 15 residues long. V was cut by 1 base and J by 0 bases, with 10 bases left in between. CDR1 is LGHNA and CDR2 is YNFKEQ in the germline V gene.

The chain carries TRBV30 and TRBJ2-7; D gene ambiguous. V was trimmed by 4 bases and J by 0 bases, leaving 10 bases between them. The CDR3 spans 13 residues. CDR1 GTSNPN and CDR2 SVGIG come from the germline V gene (reference sequence). CDR3 nucleotide sequence: TGTGCCTGGACCTTCGGACCCTCCTACGAGCAGTACTTC. Encoded protein: CAWTFGPSYEQYF.

The chain joins TRBV4-3 to TRBJ1-5; D gene unclear. The CDR3 covers 15 residues. The germline gives CDR1 LGHNA, CDR2 YSLEER. Trimming pared 1 base from V and 3 bases from J, leaving 10 bases between. The CDR3 region is CASSQGMQPNQPQHF. The CDR3 DNA reads TGCGCCAGCAGCCAAGGGATGCAGCCCAATCAGCCCCAGCATTTT.